This T cell receptor beta chain was retrieved from a study of identical twins. Study-level results: Twins showed weaker excess sharing in their beta out-of-frame sequences. The study found that models underestimated out-of-frame TCR alpha sharing in monozygotic twins.

Healthy Caucasian individuals made up all the donors. This clonotype turned up a few times. What it binds is unknown. One entry per CDR3 protein, called by TCRdb with MiXCR from the 5' RACE reads. In the table there are about 730,000 distinct CDR3 sequences, 21% of which are singletons. The V end was cut by 3 bases, the J end by 7 bases, with 13 bases between. Per the germline V gene, CDR1 is SQVTM and CDR2 is ANQGSEA. CDR3 size: 12 residues. These same data were also listed under a study on T cells expressing NK-cell markers. From that second work: Dominant NKG2C+ clonotypes in six donors made up roughly 1.0-7.0% of CD8+ T cells.

Sample: PBMCs. The J gene is TRBJ2-7, the V gene TRBV29-1; D gene ambiguous. The receptor's source is a woman between 18 and 30 years old in good health. The CDR3 DNA reads as TGCAGCGTTGACCTAGGGCCAGAAGAGCAGTACTTC. Protein sequence: CSVDLGPEEQYF.